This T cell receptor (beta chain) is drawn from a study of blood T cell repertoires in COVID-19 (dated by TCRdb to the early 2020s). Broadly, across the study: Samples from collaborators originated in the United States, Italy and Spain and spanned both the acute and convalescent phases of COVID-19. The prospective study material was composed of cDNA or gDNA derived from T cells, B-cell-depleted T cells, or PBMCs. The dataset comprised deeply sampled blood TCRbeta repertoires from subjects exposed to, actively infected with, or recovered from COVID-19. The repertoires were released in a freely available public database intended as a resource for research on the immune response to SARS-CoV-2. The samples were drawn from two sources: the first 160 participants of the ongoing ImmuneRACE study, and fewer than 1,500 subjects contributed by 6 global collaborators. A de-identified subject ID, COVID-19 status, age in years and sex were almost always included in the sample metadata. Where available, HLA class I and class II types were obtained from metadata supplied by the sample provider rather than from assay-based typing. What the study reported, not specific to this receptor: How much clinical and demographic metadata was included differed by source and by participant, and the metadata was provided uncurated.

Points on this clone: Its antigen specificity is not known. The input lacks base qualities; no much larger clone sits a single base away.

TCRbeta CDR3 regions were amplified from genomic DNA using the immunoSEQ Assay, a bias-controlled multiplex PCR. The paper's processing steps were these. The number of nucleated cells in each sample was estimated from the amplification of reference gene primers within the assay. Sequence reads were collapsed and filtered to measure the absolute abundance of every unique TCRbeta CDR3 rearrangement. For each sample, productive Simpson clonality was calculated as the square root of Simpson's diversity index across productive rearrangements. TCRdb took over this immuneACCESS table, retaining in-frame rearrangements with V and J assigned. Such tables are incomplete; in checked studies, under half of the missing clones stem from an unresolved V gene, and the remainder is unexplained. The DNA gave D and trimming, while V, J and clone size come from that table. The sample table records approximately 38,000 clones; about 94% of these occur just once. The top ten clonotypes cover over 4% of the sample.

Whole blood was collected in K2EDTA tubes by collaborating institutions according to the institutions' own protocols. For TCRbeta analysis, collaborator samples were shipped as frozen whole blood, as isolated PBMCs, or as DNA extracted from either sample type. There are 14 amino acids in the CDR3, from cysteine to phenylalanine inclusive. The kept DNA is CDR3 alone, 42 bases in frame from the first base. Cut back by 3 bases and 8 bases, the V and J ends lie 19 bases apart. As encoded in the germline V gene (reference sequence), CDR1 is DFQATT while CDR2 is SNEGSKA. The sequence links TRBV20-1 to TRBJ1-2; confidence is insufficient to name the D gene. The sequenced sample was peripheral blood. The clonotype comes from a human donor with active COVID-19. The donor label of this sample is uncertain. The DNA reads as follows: TGCAGTGCTAGTTTGTATGGGAGTAAGGGCGGCTACACCTTC. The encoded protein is CSASLYGSKGGYTF.